This T cell receptor beta chain derives from a study of shared clonotypes between healthy human individuals (dated by TCRdb to about 2020). Study-wide context: A couple of women and a few men aged 18 to 49 years were included in the cohort. For each donor, CD4 naive and CD4 memory were each given three plates, CD8 naive was given two plates, and CD8 memory was given one plate. The study deeply sequenced blood TCR repertoires of five healthy adults to estimate repertoire size and the extent of clonotype sharing between individuals. To increase sequencing depth and limit assay-specific biases, different laboratories used diverse techniques to prepare libraries and sequence TCR repertoires. Leukapheresis yielded between about 0.94 and 8.9 billion PBMCs per donor. The paper's findings and limits, for the study overall: Based on pairwise subsampling, the degree of clonotype sharing among donors was expected to be affected by sequencing depth. Rarefaction of sorted-subset datasets indicated incomplete sequencing despite the large sequencing depth. Compared with non-shared clonotypes, clonotypes shared by all four sorted-subset donors had higher generation probabilities. Larger estimated clonotype richness was generally found for naive subsets than for memory subsets. Roughly 5% of naive CD4, around 4% of naive CD8, 2.3% of memory CD4, and about 0.4% of memory CD8 clonotypes were shared across four donors. Because the study included a small number of donors, the genetic and exposure-history diversity represented was limited. Sampling was restricted to blood, and TCR repertoires in tissues likely differ from the TCR repertoires found in blood.

CD8 naive samples were CD45RO-negative cells positively selected for CCR7, giving a CD45RA+CCR7+ population that excluded TemRA cells. Donors were healthy HIV-negative adults with no recently reported acute infections or vaccinations. All donors were Caucasian adults living in Nashville, Tennessee, USA. Blood was obtained by leukapheresis, after which PBMCs were separated by Ficoll-Histopaque density gradient centrifugation and cryopreserved in liquid nitrogen vapor phase. Analytical flow cytometry was used to check the purity and quantity of every magnetically sorted T cell population. From each sorted fraction, genomic DNA was isolated and quantified by UV absorbance on a Nanodrop 2000c. As concerns this clone: The target of this receptor is not known. Base-call qualities are not available, and no considerably larger clone is one nucleotide away.

Using the deep immunoSEQ assay, multiplex PCR amplified TCR CDR3 regions from genomic DNA. For each cell subset, the extracted genomic DNA was distributed evenly across all wells of several immunoSEQ 96-well plates, and each plate served as one replicate. For sorted subsets, about 200 ng genomic DNA, equal to 30,000 or so T cell genomes, was loaded into each replicate PCR. Purified libraries were quantified with a Qubit 3.0 fluorometer, sized on a Bioanalyzer 2100, and re-quantified with the KAPA Library Quantification kit. Every immunoSEQ 96-well plate was sequenced on a dedicated single-read 150-cycle Illumina NextSeq 550 flow cell. From the authors' description of their analysis: Because only junctional sequences without quality scores were contained in the immunoSEQ output, filtering matching that applied to full-length reads could not be performed. Sequences were annotated with PyIR, a Python wrapper for IgBLAST v1.9, using IMGT germline references to assign V/J genes and CDR3. Reads were filtered out if the reads had weak V/J assignments (E-value above 1e-6), no CDR3, stop codons, out-of-frame junctions, or ambiguous translated residues. V3J clonotypes were defined as sequences sharing the same inferred V gene, J gene, and CDR3 amino acid sequence. Percentage overlap between repertoires was computed as shared unique clonotypes divided by the size of the smaller repertoire. Richness of each repertoire was evaluated using RTK rarefaction, the Chao1 estimator, and Recon v2.1 estimates of unobserved clonotypes. For all TCRbeta clonotypes obtained by the gDNA method from a few donors, generation probabilities were computed with OLGA. Drawn from immuneACCESS, this table holds only the in-frame rearrangements with V and J called that TCRdb kept. Clones are partly lost; checked studies trace under half to an unresolved V gene and leave the rest unexplained. That table gives V, J and clone size, and the DNA gave D and trimming. The sample yields over 2,000,000 clones; approximately 92% were counted once. Roughly 1.7% of the sample lies in the top ten.

Spanning cysteine to phenylalanine, the CDR3 consists of 16 amino acids. Of the read, only the CDR3 DNA is kept; its 48 bases are in frame from base 1. Cut back by 5 bases and 3 bases, the V and J ends lie 17 bases apart. CDR1 and CDR2 are drawn from the germline V gene: MDHEN, SYDVKM. Sequenced sample: naive CD8+ T cells from PBMCs. What this sample's cell subset or site label stands for: CD45RA+CCR7+. The sequence derives from a man between 18 and 35 years old in good health. Some clones in this sample may be carry-over from other donors' samples. This chain joins TRBV28 to TRBJ2-4, with a weak D call of TRBD1 (6 bases match). Here the CDR3 is given as CASSPDSPYHKNIQYF. The bases are TGTGCCAGCAGTCCGGACAGCCCCTATCACAAAAACATTCAGTACTTC.